The next 28 T cell receptor beta chains were all read from a single sample in a study of preoperative IRX-2 immunotherapy in early breast cancer. Assay used: immunoSEQ multiplex PCR; TCRdb lists only in-frame clones, some missing. The profile shows almost 35,000 clones, 90% to 95% of them singletons. Noted treatment: preoperative locoregional IRX-2 cytokine immunotherapy. This material was acquired from a patient treated with IRX-2 immunotherapy. The origin of the receptors is a human donor with breast cancer.

The rearrangement uses TRBV7-2 and TRBJ1-5; 11 bases line up with TRBD1. This CDR3 comprises 16 residues. CDR1 and CDR2 (germline): SGHTA, FQGNSA. With V trimmed by 5 bases and J by 1 base, 4 bases remained unmatched. CDR3 sequence (DNA): TGTGCCAGCAGCCGGACAGGGGGCGGGAGCAATCAGCCCCAGCATTTT. Translating it yields CASSRTGGGSNQPQHF.

This clone was counted once. V usage is TRBV30 and J usage is TRBJ1-4; D is unclear. With 7 bases removed from V and 0 bases from J, the gap between germline ends came to 33 bases. CDR1 and CDR2 (germline): GTSNPN, SVGIG (reference sequence). CDR3 length equals 21 residues. CDR3 region: CASHVPPRTLLNGPTNEKLFF. The CDR3, as DNA: TGTGCCTCCCACGTGCCCCCCCGGACTCTCCTCAATGGTCCAACTAATGAAAAACTGTTTTTT.

The chain uses TRBV4-2 and TRBJ2-3; 10 bases line up with TRBD2. CDR3 length: 17 residues. Trimming at V came to 0 bases and at J to 3 bases, leaving 6 bases not matched to a gene. Germline assignment: CDR1 LGHNA and CDR2 YNFKEQ. The CDR3 region is CASSQDASGRGTDTQYF. The CDR3 DNA is TGTGCCAGCAGCCAAGACGCTAGCGGGAGAGGAACAGATACGCAGTATTTT.

This rearrangement joins TRBV13 to TRBJ2-1, with 15 bases fitting TRBD2. The length of the CDR3 is 20 residues. J lost 2 bases, V lost 2 bases, and 10 bases had no gene match. Per germline, CDR1 PRHDT and CDR2 FYEKMQ (reference sequence). This CDR3 reads CASSLPRTSGRVLAYNEQFF. DNA for the CDR3: TGTGCCAGCAGCTTACCGCGGACTAGCGGGAGGGTGTTGGCCTACAATGAGCAGTTCTTC.

The rearrangement joins TRBV2 to TRBJ2-4; no firm D call. V was cut by 2 bases and J by 5 bases, with 13 bases left in between. Germline CDR1 and CDR2: SNHLY and FYNNEI. The CDR3 is 15 residues long. The CDR3, as DNA: TGTGCCAGCAGTGAAAATAGGGCAGGTCAAAACATTCAGTACTTC. Residues: CASSENRAGQNIQYF.

The chain employs TRBV4-2 and TRBJ2-7; D might be TRBD2 (6 bases). This CDR3 has 15 amino acids. V gave up 0 bases and J gave up 4 bases, with 13 bases separating them. In germline, CDR1 is LGHNA, CDR2 YNFKEQ. CDR3 coding DNA: TGTGCCAGCAGCCAAGATGCCCTAGCGCGATACGAGCAGTACTTC. Translated: CASSQDALARYEQYF.

V gene TRBV28 combines with J gene TRBJ1-2; 7 bases match TRBD1. V shed 5 bases and J 8 bases; nucleotides not matched to a gene: 2. Germline CDR1 is MDHEN and CDR2 is SYDVKM. The CDR3 extends over 11 amino acids. DNA for the CDR3: TGTGCCAGCAGTGAACAGGGGGGCTACACCTTC. Translated, it gives CASSEQGGYTF.

The chain employs TRBV29-1 and TRBJ2-3; a weak D match, TRBD2 (6 bases). The CDR3 extends over 14 amino acids. Germline V lookup: CDR1 SQVTM, CDR2 ANQGSEA. V dropped 5 bases and J dropped 6 bases, with 18 bases sitting between them. The CDR3: CSVKGGVITDTQYF. CDR3 bases: TGCAGCGTTAAAGGCGGGGTAATAACGGATACGCAGTATTTT.

The chain joins TRBV18 to TRBJ2-1; D perhaps matches TRBD2 (5 bases). V lost 6 bases, J lost 3 bases, and 18 bases lay in between. Per the germline V gene, CDR1 is KGHSH and CDR2 is LQKENI. This CDR3 spans 16 amino acids. This chain's CDR3 is CASSPAEEVYYNEQFF. The CDR3 bases are TGTGCCAGCTCCCCAGCGGAAGAGGTGTACTACAATGAGCAGTTCTTC.

The V gene is TRBV7-9, the J gene TRBJ1-4; no firm D call. V lost 11 bases and J lost 13, with 23 bases in between. Looked up from germline, CDR1 is SEHNR and CDR2 is FQNEAQ (reference sequence). The length of the CDR3 is 13 residues. CDR3 sequence: CAYNREGKEGLFF. CDR3 bases: TGTGCCTATAACCGCGAGGGAAAGGAGGGACTGTTTTTT. The complete variable domain, with remaining parts taken from reference TRBV7-9 and TRBJ1-4, reads DTGVSQNPRHKITKRGQNVTFRCDPISEHNRLYWYRQTLGQGPEFLTYFQNEAQLEKSRLLSDRFSAERPKGSFSTLEIQRTEQGDSAMYLCAYNREGKEGLFFGSGTQLSVL.

This chain uses TRBV6-5 with TRBJ2-1, with TRBD2 matching 8 bases. Germline CDR1 reads MNHEY; CDR2 reads SVGAGI. This CDR3 contains 14 residues. V lost 10 bases and J lost 7; bases outside the gene matches: 12. Here the CDR3 DNA reads TGTGCCACCCTTTGGGCGGGGGGAGGTAATGAGCAGTTCTTC. It is translated as CATLWAGGGNEQFF.

J is TRBJ2-2 and V is TRBV4-3; D is unresolved. CDR3 size: 15 residues. Germline-derived CDR1 and CDR2 are LGHNA and YSLEER. The V end lost 4 bases, the J end lost 1 base, and 10 bases lay between the germline ends. The CDR3 DNA reads as TGCGCCAGCAGCCGGTCGGACCTGAACACCGGGGAGCTGTTTTTT. Its protein product is CASSRSDLNTGELFF.

The gene calls are TRBV18 and TRBJ1-5, with D perhaps matching TRBD1 (5 bases). With 0 bases removed from V and 4 bases from J, the gap between germline ends came to 10 bases. CDR1 is KGHSH, CDR2 LQKENI, per germline. The CDR3 loop spans 15 amino acids. CDR3 loop: CASSPPGTQNQPQHF. The CDR3 bases are TGTGCCAGCTCACCACCAGGGACCCAGAATCAGCCCCAGCATTTT. Looking up the rest from reference TRBV18 and TRBJ1-5 gives the full variable domain: NAGVMQNPRHLVRRRGQEARLRCSPMKGHSHVYWYRQLPEEGLKFMVYLQKENIIDESGMPKERFSAEFPKEGPSILRIQQVVRGDSAAYFCASSPPGTQNQPQHFGDGTRLSIL.

This chain links TRBV19 with TRBJ2-6; 9 bases fit TRBD1. Germline CDR1 LNHDA, CDR2 SQIVND (reference sequence). The CDR3 is 19 amino acids. The J segment lost 4 bases and the V segment lost 6 bases, leaving 16 bases of the junction unmatched. Here the CDR3 reads CASRIPGTGRNIGANVLTF. The CDR3 coding sequence is TGTGCCAGTAGGATACCCGGGACAGGGCGCAACATCGGGGCCAACGTCCTGACTTTC.

The V and J genes are TRBV2 and TRBJ2-5; no firm D call. The end of the DNA aligns better with TRBJ2-7, so the J call may be wrong. The CDR3 is made up of 10 amino acids. CDR1 is SNHLY, CDR2 FYNNEI, per germline. In DNA, the CDR3 is TGTGCCAGCGCCGCCAACGAGCAGTACTTC. Translating it yields CASAANEQYF.

The chain employs TRBV7-3 and TRBJ2-2; D remains unclear. V lost 2 bases to trimming and J lost 4 bases, with 5 bases between them. Germline V gene data show CDR1 as SGHTA and CDR2 as FQGTGA. The CDR3 is 13 amino acids. CDR3 coding DNA: TGTGCCAGCAGCTTACAGGCCACCGGGGAGCTGTTTTTT. Its translation: CASSLQATGELFF.

J is TRBJ2-7 and V is TRBV15; 11 bases agree with TRBD2. The J segment lost 2 bases and the V segment lost 5 bases, leaving 8 bases of the junction unmatched. The germline gives CDR1 LNHNV, CDR2 YYDKDF (reference sequence). The CDR3 has 16 amino acids. Here the CDR3 DNA reads TGTGCCACCAGCTTTAGGACTAGCGGGCTTACCTACGAGCAGTACTTC. As protein: CATSFRTSGLTYEQYF.

J is TRBJ2-7 and V is TRBV28, with a tentative D call TRBD2 (7 bases). Germline values: CDR1 MDHEN, CDR2 SYDVKM. The length of the CDR3 is 17 residues. Trimming stripped 4 bases from V and 3 bases from J, with 22 bases between. The CDR3 coding sequence is TGTGCCAGCAGTTCTAGGGGGGGTGAGCGGGGCTACTACGAGCAGTACTTC. Translation: CASSSRGGERGYYEQYF. Combining the CDR3 with reference TRBV28 and TRBJ2-7 gives the whole variable domain DVKVTQSSRYLVKRTGEKVFLECVQDMDHENMFWYRQDPGLGLRLIYFSYDVKMKEKGDIPEGYSVSREKKERFSLILESASTNQTSMYLCASSSRGGERGYYEQYFGPGTRLTVT.

V usage is TRBV9 and J usage is TRBJ1-1; no clear D. The germline V gene has CDR1 SGDLS and CDR2 YYNGEE. The CDR3 loop spans 13 amino acids. V was shortened by 0 bases and J by 0 bases, with 3 bases between the two germline ends. The CDR3 nucleotides read TGTGCCAGCAGCGTAGACTTGAACACTGAAGCTTTCTTT. Protein: CASSVDLNTEAFF. Together with reference TRBV9 and TRBJ1-1, the CDR3 gives the full variable domain: DSGVTQTPKHLITATGQRVTLRCSPRSGDLSVYWYQQSLDQGLQFLIQYYNGEERAKGNILERFSAQQFPDLHSELNLSSLELGDSALYFCASSVDLNTEAFFGQGTRLTVV.

This rearrangement joins TRBV5-1 to TRBJ2-1; 7 bases are shared with TRBD2. V shed 4 bases and J 1 base; nucleotides not matched to a gene: 2. Germline V CDR1 and CDR2: SGHRS, YFSETQ. The CDR3 spans 14 residues. The DNA of the CDR3 is TGCGCCAGCAGCAATAGCGGGTCCTACAATGAGCAGTTCTTC. Translation gives CASSNSGSYNEQFF.

This clone was seen a single time. J is TRBJ2-3 and V is TRBV11-2, with TRBD1 matching over 7 bases. CDR3 length: 18 residues. Germline V gene sequence: CDR1 SGHAT, CDR2 FQNNGV. With V trimmed by 2 bases and J by 0 bases, 11 bases remained unmatched. CDR3 sequence reads: CASSLISGTALSTDTQYF. CDR3 DNA sequence: TGTGCCAGCAGCTTAATATCCGGGACAGCCCTTAGCACAGATACGCAGTATTTT.

CDR3 sequence (DNA): TGTGCCAGTAGTGTCTGGGTCTCCTATAATTCACCCCTCCACTTT. It specifies CASSVWVSYNSPLHF. The chain joins TRBV19 to TRBJ1-6; no reliable D call. V dropped 5 bases and J dropped 0 bases, with 8 bases sitting between them. The CDR3 has 15 amino acids. Germline CDR1 LNHDA, CDR2 SQIVND (reference sequence).

The rearrangement links TRBV21-1 to TRBJ2-5; the listed D gene, TRBD1, was not tested against the DNA. TRBV21-1 is a pseudogene locus. The CDR3 spans 22 residues. DNA for the CDR3: TGTGCCAGCAGCAAAGTTAGCGTAGGGGTCGAGGATTCGAGGGGGCATACCGAGACCCAGTACTTC. It specifies CASSKVSVGVEDSRGHTETQYF.

In the case of this clone: Germline is not matched at one junction end, which may reflect a read error. The CDR3 DNA reads TGTGCTAGCAGCGTCGGGACTAGCGGGTGGAATGAGCAGTTCTTC. Protein sequence: CASSVGTSGWNEQFF. V gene TRBV7-7 combines with J gene TRBJ2-1; 12 bases align to TRBD2. The CDR3 sequence is 15 residues long. The V gene's germline CDR1 is SSHAT and CDR2 FNYEAQ (reference sequence).

The chain employs TRBV2 and TRBJ2-3; D possibly corresponds to TRBD2 (5 bases). The CDR3 is 13 residues long. V lost 8 bases to trimming and J lost 2 bases, with 11 bases between them. Looked up from germline, CDR1 is SNHLY and CDR2 is FYNNEI. The CDR3 region has the DNA TGTGCCAGCGGGAGCCCGAACACAGATACGCAGTATTTT. Translated, it gives CASGSPNTDTQYF. The whole variable domain, remainder taken from reference TRBV2 and TRBJ2-3, is EPEVTQTPSHQVTQMGQEVILRCVPISNHLYFYWYRQILGQKVEFLVSFYNNEISEKSEIFDDQFSVERPDGSNFTLKIRSTKLEDSAMYFCASGSPNTDTQYFGPGTRLTVL.

Only one count was recorded for this clone. J is TRBJ2-2 and V is TRBV9, with 9 bases identical to TRBD1. V gave up 4 bases and J gave up 0 bases; unmatched junction bases: 7. The germline V gene has CDR1 SGDLS and CDR2 YYNGEE. This CDR3 comprises 17 residues. The CDR3 DNA reads TGTGCCAGCAGCTTGACAGGGGGAATCCCGAACACCGGGGAGCTGTTTTTT. Amino acid sequence: CASSLTGGIPNTGELFF.

The chain couples TRBV4-3 to TRBJ1-2, with D perhaps matching TRBD1 (5 bases). The CDR3 extends over 16 amino acids. Germline CDR1 is LGHNA and CDR2 is YSLEER. Trimming took off 0 bases at V and 1 base at J, with 12 bases between the two ends. This chain's CDR3 is CASSQDPGGNNYGYTF. CDR3 nucleotides: TGCGCCAGCAGCCAAGACCCCGGGGGTAATAACTATGGCTACACCTTC.

The J gene is TRBJ1-5, the V gene TRBV7-2; TRBD1 agrees at 7 bases. The CDR3 contains 15 residues. The germline V gene has CDR1 SGHTA and CDR2 FQGNSA. The V and J ends lost 0 bases and 1 base, in that order; junction bases with no gene match: 0. The CDR3 bases are TGTGCCAGCAGCTTAGCGGGACAGAGCAATCAGCCCCAGCATTTT. This encodes CASSLAGQSNQPQHF.